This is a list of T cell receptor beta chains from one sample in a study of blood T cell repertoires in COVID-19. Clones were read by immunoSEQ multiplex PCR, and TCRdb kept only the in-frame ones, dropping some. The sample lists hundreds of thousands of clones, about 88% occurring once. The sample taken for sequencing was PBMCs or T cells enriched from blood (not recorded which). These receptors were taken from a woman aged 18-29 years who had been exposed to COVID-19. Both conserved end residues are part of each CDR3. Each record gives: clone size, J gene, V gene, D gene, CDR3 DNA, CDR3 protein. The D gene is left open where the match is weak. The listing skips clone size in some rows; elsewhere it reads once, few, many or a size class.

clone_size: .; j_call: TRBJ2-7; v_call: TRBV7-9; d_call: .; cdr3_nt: TGTGCCAGCAGCTCGACAGAGACCTACGAGCAGTACTTC; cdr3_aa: CASSSTETYEQYF
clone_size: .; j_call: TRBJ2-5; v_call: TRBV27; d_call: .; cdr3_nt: TGTGCCAGCAGGGCGACAGTCCTGGAGACCCAGTACTTC; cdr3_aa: CASRATVLETQYF
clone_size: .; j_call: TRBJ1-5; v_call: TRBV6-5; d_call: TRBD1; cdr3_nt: TGTGCCAGCAGTCCCGTTACAGGGGGCAATCAGCCCCAGCATTTT; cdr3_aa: CASSPVTGGNQPQHF
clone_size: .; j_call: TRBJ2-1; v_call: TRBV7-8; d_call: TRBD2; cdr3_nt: TGTGCCAGCAGTCTAGCGGGGACAAGCTCCTACAATGAGCAGTTCTTC; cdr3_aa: CASSLAGTSSYNEQFF
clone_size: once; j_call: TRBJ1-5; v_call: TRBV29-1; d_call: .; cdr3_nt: TGCAGCGTTGATTTGGGTACCGGGAATCAGCCCCAGCATTTT; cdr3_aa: CSVDLGTGNQPQHF
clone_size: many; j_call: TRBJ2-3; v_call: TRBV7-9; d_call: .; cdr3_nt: TGTGCCAGCAGCTCAGGGGTGTCAGATACGCAGTATTTT; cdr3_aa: CASSSGVSDTQYF
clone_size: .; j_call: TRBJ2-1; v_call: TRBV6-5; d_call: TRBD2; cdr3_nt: TGTGCCAGCAGTTACTTGAGAGAGCGGGATTTTAATGAGCAGTTCTTC; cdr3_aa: CASSYLRERDFNEQFF
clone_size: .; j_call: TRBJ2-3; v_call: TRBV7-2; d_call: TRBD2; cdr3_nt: TGTGCCAGCAGCCGCGGGACTAGCGACACAGATACGCAGTATTTT; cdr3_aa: CASSRGTSDTDTQYF
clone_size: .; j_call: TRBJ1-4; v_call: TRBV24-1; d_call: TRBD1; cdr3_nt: TGTGCCACCACCGTACCGGGACAGGGGACCGCGGAAGAAAAACTGTTTTTT; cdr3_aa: CATTVPGQGTAEEKLFF
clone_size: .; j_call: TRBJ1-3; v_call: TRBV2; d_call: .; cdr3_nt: TGTGCCAGCAGTGATTTTGGGGGCAGCTCTGGAAACACCATATATTTT; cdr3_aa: CASSDFGGSSGNTIYF
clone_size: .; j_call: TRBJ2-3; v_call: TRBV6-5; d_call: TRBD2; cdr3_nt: TGTGCCAGCATACTAGCGGGGAGAGATACGCAGTATTTT; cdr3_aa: CASILAGRDTQYF
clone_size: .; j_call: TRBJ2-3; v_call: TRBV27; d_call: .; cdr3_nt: TGTGCCAGCAGTTTATCGCTGGCTAGCCCGCAGTATTTT; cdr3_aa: CASSLSLASPQYF
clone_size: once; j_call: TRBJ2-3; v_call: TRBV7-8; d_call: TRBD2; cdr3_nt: TGTGCCAGCAGCAGCCCGGGGGGTCGGACAGATACGCAGTATTTT; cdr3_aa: CASSSPGGRTDTQYF
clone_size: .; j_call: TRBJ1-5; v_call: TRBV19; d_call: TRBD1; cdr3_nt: TGTGCCAGTAGTACGAGGGACAGGAGACGGCCTACGAGCAATCAGCCCCAGCATTTT; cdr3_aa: CASSTRDRRRPTSNQPQHF
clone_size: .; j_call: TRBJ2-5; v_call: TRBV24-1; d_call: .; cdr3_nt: TGTGCCACCAGCCTCCCCGTGGGGCGAGGAGAGACCCAGTACTTC; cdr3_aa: CATSLPVGRGETQYF
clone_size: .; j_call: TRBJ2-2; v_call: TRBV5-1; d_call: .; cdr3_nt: TGCGCCAGCAGCTTGGCCGCGGGGGCACGGACCGGGGAGCTGTTTTTT; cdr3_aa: CASSLAAGARTGELFF
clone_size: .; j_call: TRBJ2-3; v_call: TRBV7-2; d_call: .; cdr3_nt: TGTGCCAGCAGACGAATGAGGGGCACAGATACGCAGTATTTT; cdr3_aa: CASRRMRGTDTQYF
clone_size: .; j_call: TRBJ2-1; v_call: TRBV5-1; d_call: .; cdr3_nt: TGCGCCAGCAGCTTGGCTTATATAGGGGGACCCTCCTACAATGAGCAGTTCTTC; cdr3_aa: CASSLAYIGGPSYNEQFF
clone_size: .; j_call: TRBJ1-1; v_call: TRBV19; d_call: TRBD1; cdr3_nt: TGTGCCAGTAGTTTACAGGGGGCAGGAACTGAAGCTTTCTTT; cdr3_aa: CASSLQGAGTEAFF
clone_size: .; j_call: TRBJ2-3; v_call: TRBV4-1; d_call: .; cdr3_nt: TGCGCCAGCAGCCATCCGCCGGTCTTTGGTAGCACAGATACGCAGTATTTT; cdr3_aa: CASSHPPVFGSTDTQYF
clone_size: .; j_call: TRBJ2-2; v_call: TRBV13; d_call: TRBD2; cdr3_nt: TGTGCCAGCGGGACTAGCGGGAGTGGAATCACCGGGGAGCTGTTTTTT; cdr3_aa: CASGTSGSGITGELFF
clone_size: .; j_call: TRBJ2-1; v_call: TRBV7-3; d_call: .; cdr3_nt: TGTGCCAGCAGCGTCGGGGGACCAGCCAATGAGCAGTTCTTC; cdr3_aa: CASSVGGPANEQFF
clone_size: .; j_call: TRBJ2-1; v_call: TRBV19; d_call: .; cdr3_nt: TGTGCCAGTAGTATAGATAGAGAGGTCGATGAGCAGTTCTTC; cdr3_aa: CASSIDREVDEQFF
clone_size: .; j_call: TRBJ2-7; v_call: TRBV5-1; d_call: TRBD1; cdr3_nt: TGCGCCAGCAGCTGGACAGGGGCTCTGATAACCTACGAGCAGTACTTC; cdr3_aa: CASSWTGALITYEQYF
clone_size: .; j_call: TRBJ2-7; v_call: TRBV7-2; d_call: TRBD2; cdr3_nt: TGTGCCAGCAGCTTAGGAGGGACTAGCGTCCGCTACGAGCAGTACTTC; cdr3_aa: CASSLGGTSVRYEQYF
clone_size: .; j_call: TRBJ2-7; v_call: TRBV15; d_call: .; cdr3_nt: TGTGCCACCAGCAGCCGGACAGCCTACGAGCAGTACTTC; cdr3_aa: CATSSRTAYEQYF
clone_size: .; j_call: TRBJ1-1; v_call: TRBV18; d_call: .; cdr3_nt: TGTGCCAGCTCACCGATGAGGACTGAAGCTTTCTTT; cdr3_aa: CASSPMRTEAFF
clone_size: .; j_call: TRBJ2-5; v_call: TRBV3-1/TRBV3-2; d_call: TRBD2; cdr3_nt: TGTGCCAGCAGGGGGGGGGAGACCCAGTACTTC; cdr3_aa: CASRGGETQYF
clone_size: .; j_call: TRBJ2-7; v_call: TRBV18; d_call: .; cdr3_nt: TGTGCCAGCTCACCACTAACGGGGGGCGCTATGTCCTACGAGCAGTACTTC; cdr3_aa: CASSPLTGGAMSYEQYF
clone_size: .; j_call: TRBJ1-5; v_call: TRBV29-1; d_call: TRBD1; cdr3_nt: TGCAGCGTTCAGGACAGGCCTAATCAGCCCCAGCATTTT; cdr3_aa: CSVQDRPNQPQHF
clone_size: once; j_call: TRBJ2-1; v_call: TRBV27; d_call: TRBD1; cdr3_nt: TGTGCCAGCGGCATACAGGGGTACAATGAGCAGTTCTTC; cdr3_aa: CASGIQGYNEQFF
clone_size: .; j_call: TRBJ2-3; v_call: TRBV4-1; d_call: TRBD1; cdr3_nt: TGCGCCAGCAGCACCCAGGGGGCCCCGAGCACAGATACGCAGTATTTT; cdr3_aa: CASSTQGAPSTDTQYF
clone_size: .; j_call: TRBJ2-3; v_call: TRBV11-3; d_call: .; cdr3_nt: TGTGCCAGCTCAATGGCGGGGGATACGCAGTATTTT; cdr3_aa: CASSMAGDTQYF
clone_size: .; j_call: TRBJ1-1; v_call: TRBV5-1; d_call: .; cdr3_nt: TGCGCCAGCAGCTTGGTTCAGGGCCTTGAAGCTTTCTTT; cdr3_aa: CASSLVQGLEAFF
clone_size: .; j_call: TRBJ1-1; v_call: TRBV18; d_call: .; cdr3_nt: TGTGCCAGCTCACCACCCATGCTTCGAAGCGCTTTCTTT; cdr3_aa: CASSPPMLRSAFF
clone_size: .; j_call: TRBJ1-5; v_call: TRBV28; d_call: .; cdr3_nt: TGTGCCAGTAGGAGGGGCTATAGCAATCAGCCCCAGCATTTT; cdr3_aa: CASRRGYSNQPQHF
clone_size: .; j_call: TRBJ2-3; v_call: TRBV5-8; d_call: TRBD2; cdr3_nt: TGTGCCAGCAGCTTTTTGCGGGGAGGGTCGACAGATACGCAGTATTTT; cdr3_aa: CASSFLRGGSTDTQYF
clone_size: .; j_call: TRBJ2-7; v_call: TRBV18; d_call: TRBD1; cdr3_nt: TGTGCCAGCTCACCTTCGGCCGGGACAGGGGGCAGGGAGCAGTACTTC; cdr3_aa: CASSPSAGTGGREQYF
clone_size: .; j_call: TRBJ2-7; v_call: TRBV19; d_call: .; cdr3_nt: TGTGCCAGTAGTAGGGGAGTATCCTCCTACGAGCAGTACTTC; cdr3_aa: CASSRGVSSYEQYF
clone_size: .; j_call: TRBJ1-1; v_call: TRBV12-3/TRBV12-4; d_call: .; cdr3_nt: TGTGCCAGCTCGGGGGACACTGAAGCTTTCTTT; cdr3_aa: CASSGDTEAFF